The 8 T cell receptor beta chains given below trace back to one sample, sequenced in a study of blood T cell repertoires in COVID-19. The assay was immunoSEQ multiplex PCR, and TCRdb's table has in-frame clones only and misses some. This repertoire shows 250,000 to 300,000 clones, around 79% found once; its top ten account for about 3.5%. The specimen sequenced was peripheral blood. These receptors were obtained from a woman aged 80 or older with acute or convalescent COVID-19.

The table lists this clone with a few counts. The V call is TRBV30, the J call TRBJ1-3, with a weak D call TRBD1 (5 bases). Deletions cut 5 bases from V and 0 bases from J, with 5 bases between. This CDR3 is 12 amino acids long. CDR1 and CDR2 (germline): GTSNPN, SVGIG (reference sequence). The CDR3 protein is CAWQGSGNTIYF. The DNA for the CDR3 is TGTGCCTGGCAGGGCTCTGGAAACACCATATATTTT.

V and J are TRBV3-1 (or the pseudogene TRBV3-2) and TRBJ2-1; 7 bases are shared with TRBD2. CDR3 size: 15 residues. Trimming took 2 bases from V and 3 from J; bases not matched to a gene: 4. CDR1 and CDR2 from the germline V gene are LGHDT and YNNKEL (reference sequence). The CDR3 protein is CASSQQGGFYNEQFF. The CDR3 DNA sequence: TGTGCCAGCAGCCAACAGGGAGGGTTCTACAATGAGCAGTTCTTC.

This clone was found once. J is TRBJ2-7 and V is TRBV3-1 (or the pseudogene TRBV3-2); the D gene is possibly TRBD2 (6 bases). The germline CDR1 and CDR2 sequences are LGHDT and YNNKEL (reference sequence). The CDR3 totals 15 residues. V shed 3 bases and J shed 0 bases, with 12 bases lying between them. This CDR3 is CASSQAPGASYEQYF. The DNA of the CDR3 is TGTGCCAGCAGCCAGGCCCCGGGAGCCTCCTACGAGCAGTACTTC.

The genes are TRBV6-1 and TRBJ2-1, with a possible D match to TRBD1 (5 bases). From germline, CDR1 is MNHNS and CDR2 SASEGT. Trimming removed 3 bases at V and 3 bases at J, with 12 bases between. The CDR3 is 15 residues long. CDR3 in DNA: TGTGCCAGCAGTGAGCTCCGGACATACTACAATGAGCAGTTCTTC. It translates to CASSELRTYYNEQFF.

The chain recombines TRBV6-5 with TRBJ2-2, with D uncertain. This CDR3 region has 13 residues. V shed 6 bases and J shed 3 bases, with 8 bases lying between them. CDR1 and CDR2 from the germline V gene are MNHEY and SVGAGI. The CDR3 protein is CASRGRDTGELFF. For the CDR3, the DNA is TGTGCCAGCAGGGGCAGAGACACCGGGGAGCTGTTTTTT.

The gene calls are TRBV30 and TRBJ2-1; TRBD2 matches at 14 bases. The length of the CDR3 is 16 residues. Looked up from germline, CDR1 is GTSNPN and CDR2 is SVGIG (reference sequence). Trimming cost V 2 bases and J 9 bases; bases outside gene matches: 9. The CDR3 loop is CAWSRGTSGSRGEQFF. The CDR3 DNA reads TGTGCCTGGAGTCGGGGGACTAGCGGGAGTCGAGGTGAGCAGTTCTTC.

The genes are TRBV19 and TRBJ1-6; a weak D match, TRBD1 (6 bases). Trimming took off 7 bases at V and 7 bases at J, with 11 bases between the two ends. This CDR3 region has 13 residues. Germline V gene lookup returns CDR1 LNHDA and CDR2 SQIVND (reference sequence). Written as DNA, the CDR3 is TGTGCCAGTACCCGGGACAACAATTCACCCCTCCACTTT. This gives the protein CASTRDNNSPLHF.

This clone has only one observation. CDR3 sequence: CASRPGQGNLNTEAFF. The CDR3 DNA is TGTGCCAGCAGGCCAGGACAGGGGAATTTGAACACTGAAGCTTTCTTT. The V call is TRBV5-6, the J call TRBJ1-1, with 9 positions matching TRBD1. This CDR3 has 16 residues. The germline CDR1 and CDR2 sequences are SGHDT and YYEEEE. V shed 5 bases and J 0 bases; nucleotides not matched to a gene: 8. The full variable domain, in which reference TRBV5-6 and TRBJ1-1 provide the parts outside the CDR3, is DAGVTQSPTHLIKTRGQQVTLRCSPKSGHDTVSWYQQALGQGPQFIFQYYEEEERQRGNFPDRFSGHQFPNYSSELNVNALLLGDSALYLCASRPGQGNLNTEAFFGQGTRLTVV.